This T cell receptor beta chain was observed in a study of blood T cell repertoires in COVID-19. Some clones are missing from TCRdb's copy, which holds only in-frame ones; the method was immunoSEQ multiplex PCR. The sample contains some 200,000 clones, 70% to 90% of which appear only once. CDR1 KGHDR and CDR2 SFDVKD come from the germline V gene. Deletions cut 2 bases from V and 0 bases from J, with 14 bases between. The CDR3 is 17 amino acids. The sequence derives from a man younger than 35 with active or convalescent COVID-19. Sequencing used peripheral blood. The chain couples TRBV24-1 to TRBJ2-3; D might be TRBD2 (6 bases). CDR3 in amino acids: CATSDSRGRTSTDTQYF. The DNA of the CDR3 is TGTGCCACCAGTGATTCGCGGGGCAGGACTAGCACAGATACGCAGTATTTT.